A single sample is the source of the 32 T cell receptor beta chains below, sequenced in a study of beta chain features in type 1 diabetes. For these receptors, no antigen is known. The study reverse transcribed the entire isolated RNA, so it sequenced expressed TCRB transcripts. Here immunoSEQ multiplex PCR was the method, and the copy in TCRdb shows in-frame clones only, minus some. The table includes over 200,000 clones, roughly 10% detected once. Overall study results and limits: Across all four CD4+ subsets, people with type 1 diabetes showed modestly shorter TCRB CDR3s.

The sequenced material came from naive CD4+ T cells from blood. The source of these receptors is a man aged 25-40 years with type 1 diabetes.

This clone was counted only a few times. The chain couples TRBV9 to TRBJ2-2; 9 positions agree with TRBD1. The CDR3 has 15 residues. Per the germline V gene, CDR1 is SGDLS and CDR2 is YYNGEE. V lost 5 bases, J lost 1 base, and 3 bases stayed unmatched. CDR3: CASRATGGNTGELFF. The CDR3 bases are TGTGCCAGCAGAGCGACAGGGGGGAACACCGGGGAGCTGTTTTTT.

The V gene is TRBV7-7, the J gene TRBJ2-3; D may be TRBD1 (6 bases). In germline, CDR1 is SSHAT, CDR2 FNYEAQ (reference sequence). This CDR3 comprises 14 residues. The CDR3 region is CASSQTGSTDTQYF. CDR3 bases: TGTGCTAGCTCCCAGACAGGCTCCACAGATACGCAGTATTTT.

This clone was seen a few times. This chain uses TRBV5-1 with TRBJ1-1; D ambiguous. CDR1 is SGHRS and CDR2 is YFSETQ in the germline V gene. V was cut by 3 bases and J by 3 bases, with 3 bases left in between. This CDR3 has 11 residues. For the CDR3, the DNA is TGCGCCAGCAGCTCTTACACTGAAGCTTTCTTT. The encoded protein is CASSSYTEAFF.

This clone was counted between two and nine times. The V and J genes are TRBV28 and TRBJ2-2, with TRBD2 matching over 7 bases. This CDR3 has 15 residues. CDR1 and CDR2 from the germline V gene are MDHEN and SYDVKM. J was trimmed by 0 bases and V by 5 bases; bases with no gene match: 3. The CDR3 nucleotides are TGTGCCAGCAGTGGGAGCGGGGCGAACACCGGGGAGCTGTTTTTT. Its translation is CASSGSGANTGELFF.

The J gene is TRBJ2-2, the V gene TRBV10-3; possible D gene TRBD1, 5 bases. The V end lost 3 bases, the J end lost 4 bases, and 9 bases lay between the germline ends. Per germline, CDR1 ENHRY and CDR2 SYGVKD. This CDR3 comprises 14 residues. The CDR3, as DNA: TGTGCCATCAGTGAATTGGACATCACCGGGGAGCTGTTTTTT. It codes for CAISELDITGELFF.

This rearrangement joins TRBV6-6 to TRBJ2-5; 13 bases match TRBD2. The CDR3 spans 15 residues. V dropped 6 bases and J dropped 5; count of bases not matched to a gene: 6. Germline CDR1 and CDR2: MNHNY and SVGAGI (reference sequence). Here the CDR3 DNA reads TGTGCCAGCAGCCCGGGACTAGCGGGGTGGGAGACCCAGTACTTC. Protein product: CASSPGLAGWETQYF.

DNA for the CDR3: TGCAGCGTTTGGGGAGGGGACACTGAAGCTTTCTTT. It codes for CSVWGGDTEAFF. The chain carries TRBV29-1 and TRBJ1-1; a possible D gene is TRBD1 (5 bases). The length of the CDR3 is 12 residues. Trimming left V 5 bases short and J 3 bases short, with 10 bases between. Germline V gene lookup returns CDR1 SQVTM and CDR2 ANQGSEA.

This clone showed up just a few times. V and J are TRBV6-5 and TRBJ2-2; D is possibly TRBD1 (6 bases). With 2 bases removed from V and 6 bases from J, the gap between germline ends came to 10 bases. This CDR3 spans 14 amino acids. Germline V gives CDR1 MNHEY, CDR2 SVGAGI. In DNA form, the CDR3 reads TGTGCCAGCAGTTACGCCACAGGGCCCGGGGAGCTGTTTTTT. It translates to CASSYATGPGELFF.

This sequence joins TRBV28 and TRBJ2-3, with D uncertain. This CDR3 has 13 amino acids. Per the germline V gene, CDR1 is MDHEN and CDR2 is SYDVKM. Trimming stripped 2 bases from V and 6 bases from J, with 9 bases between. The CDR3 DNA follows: TGTGCCAGCAGTTTAACCCAGTGGGATACGCAGTATTTT. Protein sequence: CASSLTQWDTQYF.

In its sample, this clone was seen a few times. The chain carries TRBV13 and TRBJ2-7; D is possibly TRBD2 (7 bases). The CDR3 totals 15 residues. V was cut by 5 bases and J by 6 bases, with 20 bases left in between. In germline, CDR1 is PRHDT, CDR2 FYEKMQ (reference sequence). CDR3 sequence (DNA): TGTGCCAGCAGCGGGACTCGGCGGGGGCTCTCCGAGCAGTACTTC. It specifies CASSGTRRGLSEQYF. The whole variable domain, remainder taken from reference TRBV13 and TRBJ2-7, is AAGVIQSPRHLIKEKRETATLKCYPIPRHDTVYWYQQGPGQDPQFLISFYEKMQSDKGSIPDRFSAQQFSDYHSELNMSSLELGDSALYFCASSGTRRGLSEQYFGPGTRLTVT.

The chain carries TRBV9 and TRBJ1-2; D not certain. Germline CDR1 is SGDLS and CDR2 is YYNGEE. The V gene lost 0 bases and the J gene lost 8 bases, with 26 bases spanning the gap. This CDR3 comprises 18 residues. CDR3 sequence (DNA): TGTGCCAGCAGCGTAGGTGAACGGTCGGAGCGTCGCGTGCGGGGCTACACCTTC. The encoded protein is CASSVGERSERRVRGYTF.

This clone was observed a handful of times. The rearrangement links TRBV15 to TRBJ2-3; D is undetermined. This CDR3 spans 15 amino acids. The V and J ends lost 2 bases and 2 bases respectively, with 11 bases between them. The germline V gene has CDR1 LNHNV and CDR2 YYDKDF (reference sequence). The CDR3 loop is CATSRRKASTDTQYF. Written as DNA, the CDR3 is TGTGCCACCAGCAGACGGAAAGCGTCCACAGATACGCAGTATTTT.

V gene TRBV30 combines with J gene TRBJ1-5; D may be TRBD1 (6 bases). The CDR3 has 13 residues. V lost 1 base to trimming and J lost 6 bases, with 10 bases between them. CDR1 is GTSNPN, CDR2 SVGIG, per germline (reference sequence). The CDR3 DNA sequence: TGTGCCTGGAGTGAACAGGGAAGTCAGCCCCAGCATTTT. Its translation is CAWSEQGSQPQHF.

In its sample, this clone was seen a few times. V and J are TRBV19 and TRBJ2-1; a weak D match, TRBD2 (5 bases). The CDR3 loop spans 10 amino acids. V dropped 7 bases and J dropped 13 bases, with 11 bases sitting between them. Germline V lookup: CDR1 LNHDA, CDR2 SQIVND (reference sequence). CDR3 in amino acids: CASKSTSQFF. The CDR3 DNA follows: TGTGCCAGTAAAAGCACTAGTCAGTTCTTC.

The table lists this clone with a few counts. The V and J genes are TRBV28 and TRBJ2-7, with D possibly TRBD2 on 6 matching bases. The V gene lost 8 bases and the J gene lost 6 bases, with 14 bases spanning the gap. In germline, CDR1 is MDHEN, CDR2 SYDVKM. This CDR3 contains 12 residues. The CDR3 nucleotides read TGTGCCAGCCTCCTGGGAGGCGGCGAGCAGTACTTC. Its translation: CASLLGGGEQYF.

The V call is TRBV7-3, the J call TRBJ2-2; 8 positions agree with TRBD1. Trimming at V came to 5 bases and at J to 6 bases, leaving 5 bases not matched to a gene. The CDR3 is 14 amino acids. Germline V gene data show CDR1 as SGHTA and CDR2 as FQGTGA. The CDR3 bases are TGTGCCAGCAGCCAACGGACAGGGTCCGGGGAGCTGTTTTTT. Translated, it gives CASSQRTGSGELFF.

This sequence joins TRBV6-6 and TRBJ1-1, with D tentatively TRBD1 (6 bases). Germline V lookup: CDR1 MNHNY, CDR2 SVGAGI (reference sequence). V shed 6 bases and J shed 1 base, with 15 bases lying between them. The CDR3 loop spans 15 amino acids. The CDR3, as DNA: TGTGCCAGCAGCCCCCCGGGCAGGGGGAACACTGAAGCTTTCTTT. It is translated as CASSPPGRGNTEAFF.

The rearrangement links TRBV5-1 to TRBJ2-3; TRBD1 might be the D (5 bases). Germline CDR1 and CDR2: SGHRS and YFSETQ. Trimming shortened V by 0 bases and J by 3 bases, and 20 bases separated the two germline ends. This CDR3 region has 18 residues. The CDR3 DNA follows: TGCGCCAGCAGCTTGGCCCGAAACCTCAGACAGCAAACAGATACGCAGTATTTT. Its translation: CASSLARNLRQQTDTQYF.

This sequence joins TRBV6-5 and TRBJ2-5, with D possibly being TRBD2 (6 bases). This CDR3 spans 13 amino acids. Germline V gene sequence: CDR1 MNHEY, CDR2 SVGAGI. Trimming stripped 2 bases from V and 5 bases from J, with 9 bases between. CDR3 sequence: CASSYGGRETQYF. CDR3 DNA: TGTGCCAGCAGTTACGGAGGGCGGGAGACCCAGTACTTC.

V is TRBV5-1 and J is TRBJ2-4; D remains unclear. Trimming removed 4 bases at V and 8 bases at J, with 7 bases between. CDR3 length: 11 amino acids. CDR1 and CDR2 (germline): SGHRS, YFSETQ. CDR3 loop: CASSGGDIQYF. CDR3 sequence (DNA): TGCGCCAGCAGCGGCGGCGACATTCAGTACTTC.

CDR3 sequence reads: CASSVAWEPYNEQFF. The DNA for the CDR3 is TGTGCCAGCAGCGTAGCGTGGGAGCCCTACAATGAGCAGTTCTTC. This sequence joins TRBV9 and TRBJ2-1, with D perhaps matching TRBD2 (5 bases). The CDR3 sequence is 15 residues long. With 0 bases removed from V and 2 bases from J, the gap between germline ends came to 9 bases. Germline values: CDR1 SGDLS, CDR2 YYNGEE.

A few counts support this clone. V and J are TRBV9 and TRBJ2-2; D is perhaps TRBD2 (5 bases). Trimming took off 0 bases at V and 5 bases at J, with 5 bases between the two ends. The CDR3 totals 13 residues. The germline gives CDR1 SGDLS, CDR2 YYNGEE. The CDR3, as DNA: TGTGCCAGCAGCGTAGGAGGGACCGGGGAGCTGTTTTTT. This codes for CASSVGGTGELFF. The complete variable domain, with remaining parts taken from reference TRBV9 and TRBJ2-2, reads DSGVTQTPKHLITATGQRVTLRCSPRSGDLSVYWYQQSLDQGLQFLIQYYNGEERAKGNILERFSAQQFPDLHSELNLSSLELGDSALYFCASSVGGTGELFFGEGSRLTVL.

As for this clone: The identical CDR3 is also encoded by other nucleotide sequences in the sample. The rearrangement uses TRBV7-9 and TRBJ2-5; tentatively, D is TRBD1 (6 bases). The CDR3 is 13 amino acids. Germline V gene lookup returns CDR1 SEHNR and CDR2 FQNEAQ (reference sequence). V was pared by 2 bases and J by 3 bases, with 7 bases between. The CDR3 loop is CASSLSGEETQYF. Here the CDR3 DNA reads TGTGCCAGCAGCTTATCAGGGGAAGAGACCCAGTACTTC.

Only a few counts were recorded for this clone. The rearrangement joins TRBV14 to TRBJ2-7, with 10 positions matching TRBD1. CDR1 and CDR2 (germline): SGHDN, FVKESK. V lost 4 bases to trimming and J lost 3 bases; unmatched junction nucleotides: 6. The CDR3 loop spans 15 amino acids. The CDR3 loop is CASSRRTGGVYEQYF. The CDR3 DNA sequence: TGTGCCAGCAGCCGGAGGACAGGGGGTGTCTACGAGCAGTACTTC.

The CDR3 reads CASSLGYTGTDEQFF. In DNA, the CDR3 is TGTGCCAGCAGCTTAGGATATACGGGAACAGATGAGCAGTTCTTC. The chain carries TRBV7-9 and TRBJ2-1; the D gene is possibly TRBD2 (5 bases). Trimming stripped 1 base from V and 8 bases from J, with 15 bases between. CDR3 length equals 15 residues. Looked up from germline, CDR1 is SEHNR and CDR2 is FQNEAQ (reference sequence).

CDR3 sequence reads: CASSYWDRAYEQYF. CDR3 sequence (DNA): TGTGCCAGCAGCTATTGGGACAGGGCCTACGAGCAGTACTTC. J is TRBJ2-7 and V is TRBV5-6; 9 nucleotides align to TRBD1. J lost 2 bases, V lost 3 bases, and 3 bases had no gene match. CDR1 and CDR2 from the germline V gene are SGHDT and YYEEEE. The CDR3 extends over 14 amino acids.

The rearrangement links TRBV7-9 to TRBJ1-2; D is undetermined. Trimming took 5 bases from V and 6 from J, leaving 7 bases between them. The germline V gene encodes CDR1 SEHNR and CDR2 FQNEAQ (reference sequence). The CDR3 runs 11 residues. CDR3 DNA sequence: TGTGCCAGCAGCGGAGGCGATGGCTACACCTTC. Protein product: CASSGGDGYTF.

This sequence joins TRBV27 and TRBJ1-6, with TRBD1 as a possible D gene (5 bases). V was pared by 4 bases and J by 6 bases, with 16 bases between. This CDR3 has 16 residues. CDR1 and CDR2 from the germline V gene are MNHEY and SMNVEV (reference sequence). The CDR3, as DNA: TGTGCCAGCAGTTCATACCCAGGGTTCTCTAATTCACCCCTCCACTTT. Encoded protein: CASSSYPGFSNSPLHF.

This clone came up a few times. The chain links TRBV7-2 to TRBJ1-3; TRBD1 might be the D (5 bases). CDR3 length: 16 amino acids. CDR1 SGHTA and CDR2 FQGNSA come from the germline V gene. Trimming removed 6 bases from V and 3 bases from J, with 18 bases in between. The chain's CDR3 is CASSQYRTRVGNTIYF. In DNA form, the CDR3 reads TGTGCCAGCAGTCAATACAGGACGAGAGTTGGAAACACCATATATTTT.

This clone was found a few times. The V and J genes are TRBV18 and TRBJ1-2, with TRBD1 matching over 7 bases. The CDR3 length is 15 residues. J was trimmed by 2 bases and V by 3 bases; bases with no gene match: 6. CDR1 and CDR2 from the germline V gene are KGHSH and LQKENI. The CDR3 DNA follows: TGTGCCAGCTCACCCCCATCGACAGGGAACTATGGCTACACCTTC. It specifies CASSPPSTGNYGYTF. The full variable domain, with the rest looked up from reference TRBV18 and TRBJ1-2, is NAGVMQNPRHLVRRRGQEARLRCSPMKGHSHVYWYRQLPEEGLKFMVYLQKENIIDESGMPKERFSAEFPKEGPSILRIQQVVRGDSAAYFCASSPPSTGNYGYTFGSGTRLTVV.

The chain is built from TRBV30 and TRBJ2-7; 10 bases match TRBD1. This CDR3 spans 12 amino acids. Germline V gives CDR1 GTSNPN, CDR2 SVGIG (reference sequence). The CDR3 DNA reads TGTGCGGGGGGACAGGGGCTCAGGGAGCAGTACTTC. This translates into CAGGQGLREQYF.

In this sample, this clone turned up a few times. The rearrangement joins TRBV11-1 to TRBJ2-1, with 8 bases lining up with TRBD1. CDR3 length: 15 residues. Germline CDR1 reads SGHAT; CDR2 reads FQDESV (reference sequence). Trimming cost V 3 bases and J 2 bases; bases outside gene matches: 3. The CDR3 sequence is CASSLVTGAYNEQFF. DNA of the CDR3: TGTGCCAGCAGCTTGGTGACAGGGGCCTACAATGAGCAGTTCTTC.